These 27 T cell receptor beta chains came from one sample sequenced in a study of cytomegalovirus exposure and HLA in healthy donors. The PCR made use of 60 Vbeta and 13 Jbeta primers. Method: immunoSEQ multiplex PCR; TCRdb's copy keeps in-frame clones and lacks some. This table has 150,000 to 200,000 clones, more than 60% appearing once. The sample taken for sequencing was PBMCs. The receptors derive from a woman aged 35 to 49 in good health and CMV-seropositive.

The CDR3 coding sequence is TGTGCCAGCAGCCCGTGGACGGGACAGGGCACCGGGGAGCTGTTTTTT. Its protein is CASSPWTGQGTGELFF. The chain carries TRBV7-9 and TRBJ2-2; the match to TRBD1 covers 9 bases. The CDR3 is 16 residues long. Trimming removed 5 bases from V and 4 bases from J; junction bases left unmatched: 8. CDR1 is SEHNR and CDR2 is FQNEAQ in the germline V gene (reference sequence).

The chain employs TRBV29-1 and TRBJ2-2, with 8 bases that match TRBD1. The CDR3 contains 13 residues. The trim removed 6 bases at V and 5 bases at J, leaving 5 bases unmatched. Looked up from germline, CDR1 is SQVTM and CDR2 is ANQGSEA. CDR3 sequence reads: CSVIRTGTGELFF. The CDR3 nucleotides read TGCAGCGTGATAAGGACAGGGACCGGGGAGCTGTTTTTT.

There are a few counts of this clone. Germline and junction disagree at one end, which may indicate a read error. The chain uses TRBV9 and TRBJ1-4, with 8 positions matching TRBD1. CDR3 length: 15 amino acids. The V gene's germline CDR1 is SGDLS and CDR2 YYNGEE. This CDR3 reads CASRVGTGTNEKLFF. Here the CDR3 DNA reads TGTGCCAGCAGAGTAGGGACAGGAACTAATGAAAAACTGTTTTTT.

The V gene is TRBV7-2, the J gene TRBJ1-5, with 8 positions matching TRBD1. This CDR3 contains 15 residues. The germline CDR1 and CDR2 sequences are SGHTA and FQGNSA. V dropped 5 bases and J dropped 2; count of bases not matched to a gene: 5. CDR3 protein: CASSPGQVGNQPQHF. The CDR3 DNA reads TGTGCCAGCAGCCCGGGACAGGTTGGCAATCAGCCCCAGCATTTT.

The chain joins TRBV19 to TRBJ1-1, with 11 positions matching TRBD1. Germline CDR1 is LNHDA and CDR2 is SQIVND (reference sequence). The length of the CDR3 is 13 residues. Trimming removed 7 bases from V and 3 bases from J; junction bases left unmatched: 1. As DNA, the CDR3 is TGTGCCAGTAAGGGACAGGGGGACACTGAAGCTTTCTTT. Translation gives CASKGQGDTEAFF.

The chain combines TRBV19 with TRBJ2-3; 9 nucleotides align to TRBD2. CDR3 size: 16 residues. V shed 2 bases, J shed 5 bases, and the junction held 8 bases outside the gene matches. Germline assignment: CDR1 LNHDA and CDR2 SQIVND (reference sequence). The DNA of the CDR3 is TGTGCCAGTAGTATACTAGCGGGATCGGGTGGAGATACGCAGTATTTT. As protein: CASSILAGSGGDTQYF.

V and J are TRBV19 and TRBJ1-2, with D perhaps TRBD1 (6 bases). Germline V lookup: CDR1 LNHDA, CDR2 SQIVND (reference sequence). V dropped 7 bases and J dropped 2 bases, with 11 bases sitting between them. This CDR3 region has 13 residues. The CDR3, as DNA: TGTGCCAGTACCCCGACAGGAAACTATGGCTACACCTTC. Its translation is CASTPTGNYGYTF.

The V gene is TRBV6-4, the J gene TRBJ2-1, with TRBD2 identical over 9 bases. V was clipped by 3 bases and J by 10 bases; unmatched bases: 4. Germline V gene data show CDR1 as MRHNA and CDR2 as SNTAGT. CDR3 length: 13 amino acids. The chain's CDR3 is CASSEELAGEQFF. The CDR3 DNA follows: TGTGCCAGCAGTGAGGAGCTAGCGGGAGAGCAGTTCTTC.

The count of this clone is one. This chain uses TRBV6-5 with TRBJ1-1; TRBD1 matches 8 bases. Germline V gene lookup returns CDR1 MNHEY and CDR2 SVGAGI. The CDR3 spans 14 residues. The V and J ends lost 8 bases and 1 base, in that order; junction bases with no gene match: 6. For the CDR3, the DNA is TGTGCCAGCTCCCGCGACAGGGGGAACACTGAAGCTTTCTTT. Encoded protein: CASSRDRGNTEAFF.

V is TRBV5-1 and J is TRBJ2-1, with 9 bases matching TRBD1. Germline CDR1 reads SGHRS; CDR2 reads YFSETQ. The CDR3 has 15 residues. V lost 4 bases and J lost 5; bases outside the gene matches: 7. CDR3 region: CASSQGQGKHNEQFF. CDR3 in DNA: TGCGCCAGCAGCCAGGGACAGGGCAAACACAATGAGCAGTTCTTC.

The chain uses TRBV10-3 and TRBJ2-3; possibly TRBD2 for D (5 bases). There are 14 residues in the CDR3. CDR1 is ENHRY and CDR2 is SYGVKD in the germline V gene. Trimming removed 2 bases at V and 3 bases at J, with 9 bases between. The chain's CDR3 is CAISEGWETDTQYF. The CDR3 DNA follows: TGTGCCATCAGTGAGGGGTGGGAGACAGATACGCAGTATTTT.

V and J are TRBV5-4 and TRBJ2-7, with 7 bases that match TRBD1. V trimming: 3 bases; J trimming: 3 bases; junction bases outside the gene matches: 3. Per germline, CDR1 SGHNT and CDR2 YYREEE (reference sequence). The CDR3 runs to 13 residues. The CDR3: CASSYRDSYEQYF. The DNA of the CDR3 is TGTGCCAGCAGCTACCGGGACAGCTACGAGCAGTACTTC.

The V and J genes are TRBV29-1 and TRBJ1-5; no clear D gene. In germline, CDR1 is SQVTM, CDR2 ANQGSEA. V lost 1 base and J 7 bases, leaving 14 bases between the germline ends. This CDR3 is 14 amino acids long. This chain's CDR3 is CSVEVDRGSQPQHF. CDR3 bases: TGCAGCGTTGAAGTCGACCGGGGATCACAGCCCCAGCATTTT.

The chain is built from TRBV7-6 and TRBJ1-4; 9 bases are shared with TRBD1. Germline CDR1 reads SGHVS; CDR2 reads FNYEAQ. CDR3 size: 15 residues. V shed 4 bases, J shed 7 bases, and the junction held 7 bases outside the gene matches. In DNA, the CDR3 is TGTGCCAGCAGCTGGGGTCGACAGGGGGGTGAAAAACTGTTTTTT. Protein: CASSWGRQGGEKLFF.

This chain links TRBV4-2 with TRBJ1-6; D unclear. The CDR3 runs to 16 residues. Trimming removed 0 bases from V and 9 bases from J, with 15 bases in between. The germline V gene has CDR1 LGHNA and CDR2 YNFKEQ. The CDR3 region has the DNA TGTGCCAGCAGCCAAGATCGGCCACAGAACGGTTCACCCCTCCACTTT. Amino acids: CASSQDRPQNGSPLHF.

The CDR3: CASGTVAELNIQYF. The CDR3 bases are TGTGCCAGCGGTACGGTGGCGGAATTAAACATTCAGTACTTC. This chain connects TRBV2 to TRBJ2-4; D uncertain. The CDR3 loop spans 14 amino acids. Germline V gene lookup returns CDR1 SNHLY and CDR2 FYNNEI. V was shortened by 8 bases and J by 6 bases, with 17 bases between the two germline ends.

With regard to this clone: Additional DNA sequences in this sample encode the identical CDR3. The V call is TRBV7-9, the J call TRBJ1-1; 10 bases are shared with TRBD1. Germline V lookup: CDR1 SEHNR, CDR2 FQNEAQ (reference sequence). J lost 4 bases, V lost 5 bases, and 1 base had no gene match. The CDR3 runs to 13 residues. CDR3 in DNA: TGTGCCAGCAGCAGGACAGGGGGCACTGAAGCTTTCTTT. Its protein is CASSRTGGTEAFF.

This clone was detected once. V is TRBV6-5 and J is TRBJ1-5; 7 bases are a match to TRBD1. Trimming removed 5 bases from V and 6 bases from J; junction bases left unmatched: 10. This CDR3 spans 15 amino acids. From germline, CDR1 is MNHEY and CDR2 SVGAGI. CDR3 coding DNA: TGTGCCAGCAGTCCCTACAGGGGTGGAAGTCAGCCCCAGCATTTT. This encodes CASSPYRGGSQPQHF.

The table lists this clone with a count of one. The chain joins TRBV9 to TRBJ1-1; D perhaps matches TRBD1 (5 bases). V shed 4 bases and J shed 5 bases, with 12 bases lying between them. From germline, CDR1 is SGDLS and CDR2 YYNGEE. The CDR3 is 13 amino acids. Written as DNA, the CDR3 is TGTGCCAGCAGCTCCAGGGTGCGGACTGAAGCTTTCTTT. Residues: CASSSRVRTEAFF.

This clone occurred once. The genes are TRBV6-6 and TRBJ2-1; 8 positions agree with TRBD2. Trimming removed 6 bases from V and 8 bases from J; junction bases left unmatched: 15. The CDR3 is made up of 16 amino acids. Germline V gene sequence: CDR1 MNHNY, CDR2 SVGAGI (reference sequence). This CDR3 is CASSPPGSGTAYEQFF. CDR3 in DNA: TGTGCCAGCAGCCCCCCGGGTAGCGGGACGGCGTATGAGCAGTTCTTC.

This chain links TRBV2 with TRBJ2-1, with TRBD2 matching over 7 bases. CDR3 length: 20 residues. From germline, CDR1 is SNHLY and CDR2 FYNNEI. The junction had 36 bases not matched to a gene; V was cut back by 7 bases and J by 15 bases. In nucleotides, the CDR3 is TGTGCCAGCAAGGACCTCACCGACTTCGGGGGGTCGAATATACGGGAGTGGCTGTTCTTC. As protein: CASKDLTDFGGSNIREWLFF.

CDR3: CASSVLAGGPIEQFF. The CDR3 nucleotides read TGTGCCAGCAGTGTACTAGCGGGAGGGCCCATTGAGCAGTTCTTC. The V and J genes are TRBV28 and TRBJ2-1, with 13 bases lining up with TRBD2. With 5 bases clipped from V and 9 bases from J, the junction kept 7 bases outside the gene matches. Germline loops: CDR1 MDHEN, CDR2 SYDVKM. CDR3 length: 15 amino acids.

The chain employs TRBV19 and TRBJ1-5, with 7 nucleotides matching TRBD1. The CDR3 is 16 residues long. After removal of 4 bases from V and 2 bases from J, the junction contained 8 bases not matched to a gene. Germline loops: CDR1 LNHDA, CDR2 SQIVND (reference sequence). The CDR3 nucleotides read TGTGCCAGTAGTAAGGACAGGTTAGTGCGCAATCAGCCCCAGCATTTT. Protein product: CASSKDRLVRNQPQHF.

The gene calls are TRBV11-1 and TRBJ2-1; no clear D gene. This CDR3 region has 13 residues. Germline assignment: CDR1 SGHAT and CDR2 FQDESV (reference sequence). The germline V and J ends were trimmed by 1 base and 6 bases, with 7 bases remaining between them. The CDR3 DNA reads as TGTGCCAGCAGCTTAGGGAACAGCAATGAGCAGTTCTTC. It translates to CASSLGNSNEQFF.

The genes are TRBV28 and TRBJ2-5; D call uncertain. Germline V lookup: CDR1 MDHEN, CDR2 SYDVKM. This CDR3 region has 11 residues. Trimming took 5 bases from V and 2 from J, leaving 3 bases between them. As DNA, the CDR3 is TGTGCCAGCAGTCTTCAAGAGACCCAGTACTTC. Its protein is CASSLQETQYF.

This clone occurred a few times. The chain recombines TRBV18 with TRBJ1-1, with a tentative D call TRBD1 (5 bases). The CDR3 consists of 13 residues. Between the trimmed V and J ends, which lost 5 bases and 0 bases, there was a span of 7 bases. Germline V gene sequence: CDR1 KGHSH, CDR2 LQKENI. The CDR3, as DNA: TGTGCCAGCTCATCAGGGATGAACACTGAAGCTTTCTTT. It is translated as CASSSGMNTEAFF. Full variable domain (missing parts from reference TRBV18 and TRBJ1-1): NAGVMQNPRHLVRRRGQEARLRCSPMKGHSHVYWYRQLPEEGLKFMVYLQKENIIDESGMPKERFSAEFPKEGPSILRIQQVVRGDSAAYFCASSSGMNTEAFFGQGTRLTVV.

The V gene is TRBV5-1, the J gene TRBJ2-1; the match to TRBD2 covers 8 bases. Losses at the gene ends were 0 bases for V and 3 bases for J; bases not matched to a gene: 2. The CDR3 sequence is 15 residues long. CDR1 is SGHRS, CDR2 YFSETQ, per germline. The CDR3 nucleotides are TGCGCCAGCAGCTTGGAGACTAGCGACTACAATGAGCAGTTCTTC. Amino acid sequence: CASSLETSDYNEQFF.